The clone carrying this T cell receptor (beta chain) has only a few counts. From the second PCR step, alpha and beta chains were amplified apart. Four subsets defined by CD45RA and CD27 were sorted after CD3, CD4, CD8 and live/dead staining. This sample stems from a study of naive and memory T cell subsets. An equimolar mix of two oligonucleotides served as the beta constant-region primer for TRBC1 and TRBC2. The ligated cDNA underwent four PCR rounds using SP2 and nested alpha and beta constant-region primers. A 12-nucleotide UMI and the SP2 primer were added to the cDNA 3' end by oligonucleotide ligation. MiXCR was run by TCRdb on the UMI-ligation and nested PCR reads, yielding one entry per CDR3 protein. This sample has about 22,000 distinct CDR3 sequences, with 8.5% to 10% found just once. This clonotype was sampled from a human donor in good health. The specimen sequenced was central memory CD8+ T cells from blood.

CDR3 residues: CASSPQGRTNEQFF. In DNA form, the CDR3 reads TGTGCCAGCAGCCCACAGGGTAGAACCAATGAGCAGTTCTTC. The V call is TRBV13, the J call TRBJ2-1, with D possibly TRBD1 on 6 matching bases. The V end lost 5 bases, the J end lost 6 bases, and 14 bases lay between the germline ends. Germline lookup yields CDR1 PRHDT and CDR2 FYEKMQ (reference sequence). The CDR3 consists of 14 residues.